The clone carrying this T cell receptor (beta chain) was counted only a few times. This sample was taken from a study of blood T cells in healthy people across ages. CDR1 and CDR2 from the germline V gene are MDHEN and SYDVKM. The CDR3 totals 14 residues. V lost 7 bases and J lost 5, with 15 bases in between. A second PCR of roughly 7 to 11 cycles used a sample-barcoded 5' primer and a J-beta primer mix. TCRdb itself ran the 5' RACE reads through MiXCR, one entry per CDR3 protein. The sample lists about 1.1 million distinct CDR3 sequences; roughly two fifths were seen once. The sample comprised blood. The chain has TRBV28 and TRBJ1-5; D call uncertain. The clonotype was recovered from a man in his late teens or twenties in good health. The CDR3: CASKLPPGDQPQHF. The CDR3 bases are TGTGCCAGCAAACTCCCTCCAGGAGATCAGCCCCAGCATTTT. The full variable domain, rest sourced from reference TRBV28 and TRBJ1-5, is DVKVTQSSRYLVKRTGEKVFLECVQDMDHENMFWYRQDPGLGLRLIYFSYDVKMKEKGDIPEGYSVSREKKERFSLILESASTNQTSMYLCASKLPPGDQPQHFGDGTRLSIL.